This section outlines one TCR beta chain sequence together with its context. What it binds is not known. The sample belongs to a study of cytomegalovirus exposure and HLA in healthy donors. In germline, CDR1 is SNHLY, CDR2 FYNNEI. The CDR3 contains 15 residues. V was pared by 3 bases and J by 4 bases, with 6 bases of the junction left unmatched. Amplification used 60 Vbeta primers and 13 Jbeta primers. Repertoires were generated with immunoSEQ multiplex PCR, while TCRdb's copy carries only in-frame clones and drops some. The data show roughly 140,000 clones, 70% seen once. Regarding the study as a whole: Apparent HLA restriction characterized most CMV-associated TCR beta chains in a later analysis. According to an earlier analysis, most TCR beta V segments yielded productive rearrangements about 90% or about 30% of the time.

Specimen: PBMCs. V gene TRBV2 combines with J gene TRBJ2-7, with 10 bases aligning to TRBD2. This clonotype was sampled from a young woman in good health and CMV-seronegative. The CDR3 spells CASSDPSGSRYEQYF. The CDR3, as DNA: TGTGCCAGCAGTGATCCTAGCGGGAGTCGGTACGAGCAGTACTTC. The variable domain in full, with the rest retrieved from reference TRBV2 and TRBJ2-7, is EPEVTQTPSHQVTQMGQEVILRCVPISNHLYFYWYRQILGQKVEFLVSFYNNEISEKSEIFDDQFSVERPDGSNFTLKIRSTKLEDSAMYFCASSDPSGSRYEQYFGPGTRLTVT.